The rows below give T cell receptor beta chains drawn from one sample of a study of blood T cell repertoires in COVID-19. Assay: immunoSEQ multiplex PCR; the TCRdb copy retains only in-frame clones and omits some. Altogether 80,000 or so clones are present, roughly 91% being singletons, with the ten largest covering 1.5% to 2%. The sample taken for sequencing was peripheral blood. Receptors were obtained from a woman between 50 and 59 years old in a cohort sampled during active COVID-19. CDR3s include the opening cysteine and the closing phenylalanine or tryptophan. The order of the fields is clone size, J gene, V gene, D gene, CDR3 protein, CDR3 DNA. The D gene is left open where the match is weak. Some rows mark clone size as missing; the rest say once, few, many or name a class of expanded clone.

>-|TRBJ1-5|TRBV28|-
CASQTGKYSNQPQHF
TGTGCCAGCCAGACCGGGAAATATAGCAATCAGCCCCAGCATTTT
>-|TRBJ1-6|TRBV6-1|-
CASSERVVGASSYNSPLHF
TGTGCCAGCAGTGAAAGAGTCGTGGGGGCTAGCTCCTATAATTCACCCCTCCACTTT
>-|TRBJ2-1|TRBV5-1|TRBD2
CASSPETSGNWNEQFF
TGCGCCAGCAGCCCAGAGACTAGCGGAAATTGGAATGAGCAGTTCTTC
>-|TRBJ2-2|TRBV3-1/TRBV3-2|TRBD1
CASSRGTVMVAGELFF
TGTGCCAGCAGCCGGGGGACAGTAATGGTCGCCGGGGAGCTGTTTTTT
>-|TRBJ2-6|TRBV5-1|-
CASSLEGFTLYGANVLTF
TGCGCCAGCAGCTTGGAGGGGTTCACTCTGTATGGGGCCAACGTCCTGACTTTC
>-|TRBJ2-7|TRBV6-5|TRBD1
CASSYSGGQGYEQYF
TGTGCCAGCAGTTACTCCGGAGGACAGGGATACGAGCAGTACTTC
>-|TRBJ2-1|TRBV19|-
CASSIASGQFQFF
TGTGCCAGTAGTATAGCTTCCGGACAGTTTCAGTTCTTC
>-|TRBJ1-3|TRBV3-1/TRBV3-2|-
CASSQGLISGNTIYF
TGTGCCAGCAGCCAGGGACTCATCTCTGGAAACACCATATATTTT
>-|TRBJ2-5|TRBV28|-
CASSAGTGPETQYF
TGTGCCAGCAGTGCCGGGACTGGACCGGAGACCCAGTACTTC
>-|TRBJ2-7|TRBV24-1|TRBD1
CATAGQGLHEQYF
TGTGCCACCGCGGGACAGGGGCTCCACGAGCAGTACTTC
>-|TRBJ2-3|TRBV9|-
CASSGSGTTDTQYF
TGTGCCAGCAGCGGTAGCGGAACGACAGATACGCAGTATTTT
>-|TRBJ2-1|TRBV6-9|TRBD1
CASKYGQGLALYNEQFF
TGTGCCAGCAAATACGGACAGGGGTTGGCCTTATACAATGAGCAGTTCTTC
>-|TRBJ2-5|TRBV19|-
CASSMPVEETQYF
TGTGCCAGTAGTATGCCGGTGGAGGAGACCCAGTACTTC
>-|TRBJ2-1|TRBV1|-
CTSSLPGLDYNEQFF
TGCACCAGCAGCTTGCCGGGACTAGACTACAATGAGCAGTTCTTC
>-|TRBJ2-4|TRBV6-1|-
CASSDWARPDIQYF
TGTGCCAGCAGTGATTGGGCCCGGCCAGACATTCAGTACTTC
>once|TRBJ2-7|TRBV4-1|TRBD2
CASSQGGSSGLYEQYF
TGCGCCAGCAGCCAAGGGGGATCTAGCGGACTGTACGAGCAGTACTTC
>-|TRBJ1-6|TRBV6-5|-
CASSDTRNSPLHF
TGTGCCAGCTCGGACACCCGCAATTCACCCCTCCACTTT
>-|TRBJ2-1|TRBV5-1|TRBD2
CASSARLAGVGNEQFF
TGCGCCAGCAGCGCCAGACTAGCGGGAGTAGGAAATGAGCAGTTCTTC
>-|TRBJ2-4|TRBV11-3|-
CASSLAGNIQYF
TGTGCCAGCAGCTTAGCGGGAAACATTCAGTACTTC
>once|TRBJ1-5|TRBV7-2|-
CASSFFRRGAAGGPQHF
TGTGCCAGCAGCTTCTTCCGGAGAGGGGCCGCGGGGGGACCCCAGCATTTT
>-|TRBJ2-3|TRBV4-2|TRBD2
CASSQDLVMGGGDTQYF
TGTGCCAGCAGCCAAGATCTAGTCATGGGGGGGGGAGATACGCAGTATTTT
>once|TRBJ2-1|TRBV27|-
CASRRTGVIEQFF
TGTGCCAGCCGTCGAACCGGGGTCATTGAGCAGTTCTTC
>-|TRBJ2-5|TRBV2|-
CASIAEEEETQYF
TGTGCCAGCATCGCGGAGGAGGAAGAGACCCAGTACTTC
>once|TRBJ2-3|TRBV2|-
CASIRGGVADTQYF
TGTGCCAGCATCCGGGGTGGGGTGGCAGATACGCAGTATTTT
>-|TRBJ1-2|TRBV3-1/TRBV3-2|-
CASSPTPASNYGYTF
TGTGCCAGCAGTCCGACCCCTGCTAGTAACTATGGCTACACCTTC
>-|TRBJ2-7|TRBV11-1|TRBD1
CASSPARTGIGEQYF
TGTGCCAGCAGCCCGGCCAGGACAGGGATCGGCGAGCAGTACTTC
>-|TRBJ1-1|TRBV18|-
CASSPTRTDAMNTEAFF
TGTGCCAGCTCACCAACAAGAACAGATGCAATGAACACTGAAGCTTTCTTT
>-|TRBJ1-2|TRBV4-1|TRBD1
CASSQDFGTGSGYTF
TGCGCCAGCAGCCAAGATTTCGGGACAGGGTCTGGCTACACCTTC
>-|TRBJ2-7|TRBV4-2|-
CASSQGRNSYEQYF
TGTGCCAGCAGCCAAGGCAGAAACTCCTACGAGCAGTACTTC
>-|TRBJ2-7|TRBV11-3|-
CASSLGHNSYEQYF
TGTGCCAGCAGCTTAGGGCACAACTCCTACGAGCAGTACTTC
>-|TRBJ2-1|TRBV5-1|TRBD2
CASTKASGGFGDNEQFF
TGCGCCAGCACCAAGGCTAGCGGGGGGTTCGGAGACAATGAGCAGTTCTTC
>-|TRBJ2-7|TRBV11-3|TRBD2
CASSPREGEQYF
TGTGCCAGCAGCCCACGGGAGGGCGAGCAGTACTTC
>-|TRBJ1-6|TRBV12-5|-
CASGLSGTPLHF
TGTGCTAGTGGTTTATCGGGAACACCCCTCCACTTT
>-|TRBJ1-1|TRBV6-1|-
CASSENSGMNTEAFF
TGTGCCAGCAGTGAAAATTCAGGGATGAACACTGAAGCTTTCTTT
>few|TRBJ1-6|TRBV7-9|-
CASSPEGVSPLHF
TGTGCCAGCAGCCCAGAGGGGGTTTCACCCCTCCACTTT
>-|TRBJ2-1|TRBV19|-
CASRPTGVYNEQFF
TGTGCCAGTAGACCTACGGGGGTCTACAATGAGCAGTTCTTC
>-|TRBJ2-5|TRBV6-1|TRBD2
CASSGTTTSGRARETQYF
TGTGCCAGCAGTGGAACTACCACTAGCGGGAGGGCCAGGGAGACCCAGTACTTC
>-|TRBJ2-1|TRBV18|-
CASSSPKPTYNEQFF
TGTGCCAGCTCGAGTCCTAAACCCACCTACAATGAGCAGTTCTTC
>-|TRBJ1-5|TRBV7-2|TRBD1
CASSLAGWTGSQPQHF
TGTGCCAGCAGCTTAGCAGGGTGGACAGGGAGTCAGCCCCAGCATTTT
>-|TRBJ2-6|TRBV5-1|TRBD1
CASRHSGTGPSGANVLTF
TGCGCCAGCAGACATTCCGGGACAGGGCCCTCTGGGGCCAACGTCCTGACTTTC
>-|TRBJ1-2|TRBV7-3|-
CASSLDAGRNYGYTF
TGTGCCAGCAGCTTAGACGCTGGGAGAAACTATGGCTACACCTTC
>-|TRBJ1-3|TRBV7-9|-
CASSTSSQNTIYF
TGTGCCAGCAGCACATCTTCTCAAAACACCATATATTTT
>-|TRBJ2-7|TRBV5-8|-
CASSPQGSGSREQYF
TGTGCCAGCAGCCCCCAGGGGTCAGGTTCGCGTGAGCAGTACTTC
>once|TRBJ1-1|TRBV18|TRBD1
CASSLGTGQNTEAFF
TGTGCCAGCTCCCTCGGGACAGGGCAGAACACTGAAGCTTTCTTT
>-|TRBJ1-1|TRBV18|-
CASTAGTEAFF
TGTGCCAGCACCGCGGGCACTGAAGCTTTCTTT
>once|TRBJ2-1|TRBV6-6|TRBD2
CASRLSGGDNEQFF
TGTGCCAGCAGACTTAGCGGGGGAGACAATGAGCAGTTCTTC
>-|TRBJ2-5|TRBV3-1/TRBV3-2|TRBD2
CASSPGTSGVAETQYF
TGTGCCAGCAGCCCTGGGACTAGCGGGGTTGCGGAGACCCAGTACTTC
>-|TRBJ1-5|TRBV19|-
CASYKNQPQHF
TGTGCCAGTTACAAAAATCAGCCCCAGCATTTT